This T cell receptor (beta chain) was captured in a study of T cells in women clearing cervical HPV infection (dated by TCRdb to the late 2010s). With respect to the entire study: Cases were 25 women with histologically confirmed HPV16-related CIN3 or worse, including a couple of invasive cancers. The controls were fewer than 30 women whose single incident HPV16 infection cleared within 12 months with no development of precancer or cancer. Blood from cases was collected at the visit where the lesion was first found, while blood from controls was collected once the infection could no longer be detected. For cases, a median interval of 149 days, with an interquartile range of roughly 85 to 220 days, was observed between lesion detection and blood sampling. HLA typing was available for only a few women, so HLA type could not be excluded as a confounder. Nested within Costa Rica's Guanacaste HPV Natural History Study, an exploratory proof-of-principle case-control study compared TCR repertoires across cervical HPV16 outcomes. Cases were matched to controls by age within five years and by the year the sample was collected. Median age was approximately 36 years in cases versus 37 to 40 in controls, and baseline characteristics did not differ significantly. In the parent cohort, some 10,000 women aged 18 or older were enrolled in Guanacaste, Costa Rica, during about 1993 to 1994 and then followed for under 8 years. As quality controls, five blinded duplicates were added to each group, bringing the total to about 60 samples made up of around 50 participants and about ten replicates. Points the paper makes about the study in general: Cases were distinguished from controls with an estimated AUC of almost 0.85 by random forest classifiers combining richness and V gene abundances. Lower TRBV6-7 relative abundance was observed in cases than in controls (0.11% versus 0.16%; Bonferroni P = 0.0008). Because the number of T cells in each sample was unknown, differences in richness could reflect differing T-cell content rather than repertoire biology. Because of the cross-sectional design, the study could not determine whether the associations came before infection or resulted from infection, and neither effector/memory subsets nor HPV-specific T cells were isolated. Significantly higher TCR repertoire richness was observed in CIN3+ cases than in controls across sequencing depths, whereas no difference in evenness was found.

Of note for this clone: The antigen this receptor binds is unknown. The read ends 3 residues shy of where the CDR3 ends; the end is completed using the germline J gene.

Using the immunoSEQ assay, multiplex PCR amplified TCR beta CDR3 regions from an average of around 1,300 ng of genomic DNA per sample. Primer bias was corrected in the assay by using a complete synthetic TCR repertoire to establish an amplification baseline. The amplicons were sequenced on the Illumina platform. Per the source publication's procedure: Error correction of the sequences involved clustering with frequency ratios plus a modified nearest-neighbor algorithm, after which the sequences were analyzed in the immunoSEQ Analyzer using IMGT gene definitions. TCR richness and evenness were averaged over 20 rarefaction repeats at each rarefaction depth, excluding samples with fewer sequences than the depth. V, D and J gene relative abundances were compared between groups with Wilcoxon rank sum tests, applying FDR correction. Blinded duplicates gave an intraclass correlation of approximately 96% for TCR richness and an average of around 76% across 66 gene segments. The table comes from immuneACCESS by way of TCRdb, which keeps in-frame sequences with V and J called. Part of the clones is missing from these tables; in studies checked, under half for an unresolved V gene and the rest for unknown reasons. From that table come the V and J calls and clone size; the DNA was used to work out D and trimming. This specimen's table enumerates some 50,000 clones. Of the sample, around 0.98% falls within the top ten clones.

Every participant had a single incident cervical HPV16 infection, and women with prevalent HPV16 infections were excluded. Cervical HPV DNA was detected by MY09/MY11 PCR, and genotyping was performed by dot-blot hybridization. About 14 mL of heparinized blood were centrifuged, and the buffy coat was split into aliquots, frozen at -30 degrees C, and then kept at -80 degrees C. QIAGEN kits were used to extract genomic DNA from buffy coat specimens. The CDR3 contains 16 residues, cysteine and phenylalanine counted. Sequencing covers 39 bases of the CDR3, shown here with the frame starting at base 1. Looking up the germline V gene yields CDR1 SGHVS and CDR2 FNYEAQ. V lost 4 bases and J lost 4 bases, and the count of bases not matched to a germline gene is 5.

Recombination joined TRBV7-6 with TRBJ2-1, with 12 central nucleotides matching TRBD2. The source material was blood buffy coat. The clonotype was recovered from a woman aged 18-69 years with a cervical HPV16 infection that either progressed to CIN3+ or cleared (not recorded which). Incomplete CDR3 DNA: TGTGCCAGCAGCTCCTCTAGCGGGGGGGGGTACAATGAG. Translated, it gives CASSSSSGGGYNE. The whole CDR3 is CASSSSSGGGYNEQFF.